The source of this T cell receptor (beta chain) is a study of blood T cell repertoires in COVID-19. Looking at the study overall: Samples came from the United States, Italy and Spain, spanning acute and convalescent COVID-19.

Looked up from germline, CDR1 is KGHSH and CDR2 is LQKENI. The CDR3 loop spans 14 amino acids. Trimming removed 6 bases at V and 0 bases at J, with 11 bases between. Original processing notes: Reference gene primer amplification gave estimated nucleated cell counts. Clones were sequenced by immunoSEQ multiplex PCR, and TCRdb holds only the in-frame ones, with some missing. The V and J calls and clone size were taken over from that table, and D and trimming were inferred from the DNA. Found here are under 130,000 clones, roughly 81% of them singletons; the top ten hold around 2.2%. The rearrangement uses TRBV18 and TRBJ1-1, with D uncertain. The specimen sequenced was peripheral blood. This clonotype originated in a human donor in a cohort sampled during active COVID-19. CDR3: CASSPVVLNTEAFF. The CDR3 DNA follows: TGTGCCAGCTCTCCTGTAGTGTTGAACACTGAAGCTTTCTTT.